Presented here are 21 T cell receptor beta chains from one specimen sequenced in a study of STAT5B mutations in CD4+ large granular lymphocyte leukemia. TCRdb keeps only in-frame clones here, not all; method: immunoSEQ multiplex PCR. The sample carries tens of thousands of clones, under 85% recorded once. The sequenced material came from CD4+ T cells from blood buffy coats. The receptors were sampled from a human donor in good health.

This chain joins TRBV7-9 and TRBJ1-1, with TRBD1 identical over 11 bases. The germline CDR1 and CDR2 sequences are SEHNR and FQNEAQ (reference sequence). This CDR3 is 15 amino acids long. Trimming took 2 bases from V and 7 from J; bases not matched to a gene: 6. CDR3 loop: CASSLWTGGEGEAFF. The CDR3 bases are TGTGCCAGCAGCTTATGGACAGGGGGCGAAGGTGAAGCTTTCTTT.

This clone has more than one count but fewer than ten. CDR3 nucleotide sequence: TGTGCCAGCAGTCCTGGGCAGGGGCTTAATTCACCCCTCCACTTT. The encoded protein is CASSPGQGLNSPLHF. The V gene is TRBV6-1, the J gene TRBJ1-6, with a possible D match to TRBD1 (6 bases). Between the trimmed V and J ends, which lost 5 bases and 6 bases, there was a span of 14 bases. The CDR3 extends over 15 amino acids. Germline-derived CDR1 and CDR2 are MNHNS and SASEGT.

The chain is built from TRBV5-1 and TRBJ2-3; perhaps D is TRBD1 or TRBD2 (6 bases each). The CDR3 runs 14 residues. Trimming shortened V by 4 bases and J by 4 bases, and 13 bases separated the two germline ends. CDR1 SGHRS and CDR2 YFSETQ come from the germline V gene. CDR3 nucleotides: TGCGCCAGCAGCCTGGGGGGCCCGCCAGATACGCAGTATTTT. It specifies CASSLGGPPDTQYF.

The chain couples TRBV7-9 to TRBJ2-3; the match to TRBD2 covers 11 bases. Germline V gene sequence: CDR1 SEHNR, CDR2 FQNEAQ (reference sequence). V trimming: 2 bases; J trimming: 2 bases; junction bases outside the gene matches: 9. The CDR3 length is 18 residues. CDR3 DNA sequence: TGTGCCAGCAGCTTATTGACTAGCGGGAAAGGGGCCACAGATACGCAGTATTTT. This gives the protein CASSLLTSGKGATDTQYF.

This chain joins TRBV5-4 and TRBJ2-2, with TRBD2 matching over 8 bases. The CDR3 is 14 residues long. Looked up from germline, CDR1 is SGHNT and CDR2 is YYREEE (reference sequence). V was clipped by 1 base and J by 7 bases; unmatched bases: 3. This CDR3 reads CASSLQREYGELFF. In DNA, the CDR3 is TGTGCCAGCAGCTTGCAGCGGGAGTACGGGGAGCTGTTTTTT.

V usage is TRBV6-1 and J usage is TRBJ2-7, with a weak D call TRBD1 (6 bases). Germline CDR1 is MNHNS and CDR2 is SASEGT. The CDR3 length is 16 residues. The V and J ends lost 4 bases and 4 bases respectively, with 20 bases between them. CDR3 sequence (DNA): TGTGCCAGCAGTGCATCGCTGACAGGCCCCCTATACGAGCAGTACTTC. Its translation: CASSASLTGPLYEQYF.

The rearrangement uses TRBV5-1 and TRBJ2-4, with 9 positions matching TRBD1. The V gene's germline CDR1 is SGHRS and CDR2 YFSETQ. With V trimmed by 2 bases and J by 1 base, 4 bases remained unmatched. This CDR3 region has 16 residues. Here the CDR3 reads CASSLGTGTAKNIQYF. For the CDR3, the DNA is TGCGCCAGCAGCTTAGGGACAGGGACGGCCAAAAACATTCAGTACTTC.

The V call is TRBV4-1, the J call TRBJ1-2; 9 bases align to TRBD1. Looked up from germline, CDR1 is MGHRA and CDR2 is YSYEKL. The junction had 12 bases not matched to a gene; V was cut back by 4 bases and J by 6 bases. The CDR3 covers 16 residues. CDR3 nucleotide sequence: TGCGCCAGCAGCCCTCTACTCGGGACAGGGATTCATGGCTACACCTTC. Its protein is CASSPLLGTGIHGYTF.

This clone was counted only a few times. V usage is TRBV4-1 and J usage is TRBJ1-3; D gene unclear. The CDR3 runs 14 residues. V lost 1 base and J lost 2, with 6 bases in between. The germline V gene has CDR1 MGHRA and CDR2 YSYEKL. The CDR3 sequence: CASSQVGPGNTIYF. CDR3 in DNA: TGCGCCAGCAGCCAAGTCGGTCCTGGAAACACCATATATTTT.

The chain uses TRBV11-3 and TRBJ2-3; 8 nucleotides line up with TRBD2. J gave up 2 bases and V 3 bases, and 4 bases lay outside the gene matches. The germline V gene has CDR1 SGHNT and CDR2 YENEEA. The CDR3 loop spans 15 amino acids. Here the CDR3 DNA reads TGTGCCAGCAGCTTGGGACTAGTGAACACAGATACGCAGTATTTT. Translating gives CASSLGLVNTDTQYF.

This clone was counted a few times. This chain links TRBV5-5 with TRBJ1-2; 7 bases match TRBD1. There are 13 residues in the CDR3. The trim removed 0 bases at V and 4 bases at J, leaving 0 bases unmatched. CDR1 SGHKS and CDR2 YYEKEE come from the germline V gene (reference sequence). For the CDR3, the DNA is TGTGCCAGCAGCTTGGGGGACAGCTATGGCTACACCTTC. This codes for CASSLGDSYGYTF.

This chain's CDR3 is CASSVGYEQYF. The CDR3 bases are TGTGCCAGCAGTGTGGGTTACGAGCAGTACTTC. J is TRBJ2-7 and V is TRBV25-1; D is undetermined. Germline V gene sequence: CDR1 MGHDK, CDR2 SYGVNS. This CDR3 is 11 amino acids long. V was clipped by 4 bases and J by 4 bases, with 5 bases between them.

The CDR3 spells CASSQSGTVNEKLFF. The CDR3 coding sequence is TGCGCCAGCAGCCAATCCGGGACAGTGAATGAAAAACTGTTTTTT. V gene TRBV4-1 combines with J gene TRBJ1-4; TRBD1 matches 7 bases. The V gene end was trimmed by 2 bases and the J gene end by 5 bases; junction bases not matched to a gene: 5. Germline values: CDR1 MGHRA, CDR2 YSYEKL. This CDR3 region has 15 residues.

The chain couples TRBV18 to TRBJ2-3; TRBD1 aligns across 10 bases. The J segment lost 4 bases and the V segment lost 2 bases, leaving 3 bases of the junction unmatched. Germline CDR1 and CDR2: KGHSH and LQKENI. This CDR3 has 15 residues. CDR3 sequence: CASSPGTGAADTQYF. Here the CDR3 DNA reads TGTGCCAGCTCACCAGGGACAGGGGCAGCAGATACGCAGTATTTT.

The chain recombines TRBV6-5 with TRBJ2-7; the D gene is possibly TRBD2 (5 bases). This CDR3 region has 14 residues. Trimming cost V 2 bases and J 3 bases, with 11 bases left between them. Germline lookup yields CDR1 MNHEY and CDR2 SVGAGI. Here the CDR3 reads CASSYGRASYEQYF. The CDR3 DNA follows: TGTGCCAGCAGTTACGGGCGGGCCAGCTACGAGCAGTACTTC.

The CDR3 DNA follows: TGTGCCAGCGCGATGGAGACGGGCTACACCTTC. Translation gives CASAMETGYTF. The chain couples TRBV7-9 to TRBJ1-2; D is undetermined. V dropped 8 bases and J dropped 8 bases, with 12 bases sitting between them. Germline V lookup: CDR1 SEHNR, CDR2 FQNEAQ (reference sequence). The CDR3 is made up of 11 amino acids.

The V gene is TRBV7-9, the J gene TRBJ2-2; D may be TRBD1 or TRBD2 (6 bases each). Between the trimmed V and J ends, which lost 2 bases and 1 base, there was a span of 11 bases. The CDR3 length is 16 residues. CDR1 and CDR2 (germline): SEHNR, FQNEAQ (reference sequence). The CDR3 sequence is CASSLIGGLNTGELFF. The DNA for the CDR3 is TGTGCCAGCAGCTTAATCGGGGGCCTGAACACCGGGGAGCTGTTTTTT.

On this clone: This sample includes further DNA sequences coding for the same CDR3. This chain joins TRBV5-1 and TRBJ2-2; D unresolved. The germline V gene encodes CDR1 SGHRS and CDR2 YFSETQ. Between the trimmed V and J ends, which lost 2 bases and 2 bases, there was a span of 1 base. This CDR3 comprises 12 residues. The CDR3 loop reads CASSFNTGELFF. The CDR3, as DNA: TGCGCCAGCAGCTTCAACACCGGGGAGCTGTTTTTT.

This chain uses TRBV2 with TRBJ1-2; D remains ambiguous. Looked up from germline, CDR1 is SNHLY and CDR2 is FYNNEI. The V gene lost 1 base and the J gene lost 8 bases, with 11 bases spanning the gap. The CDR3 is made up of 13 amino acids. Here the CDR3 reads CASSEGPLTGYTF. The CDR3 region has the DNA TGTGCCAGCAGTGAAGGCCCGCTGACGGGCTACACCTTC.

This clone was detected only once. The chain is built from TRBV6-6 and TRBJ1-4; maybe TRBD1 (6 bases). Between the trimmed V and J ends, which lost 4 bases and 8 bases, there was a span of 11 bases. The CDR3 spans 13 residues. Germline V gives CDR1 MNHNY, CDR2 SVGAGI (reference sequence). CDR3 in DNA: TGTGCCAGCAGTTTTCAGGGGCGAGAAAAACTGTTTTTT. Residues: CASSFQGREKLFF.

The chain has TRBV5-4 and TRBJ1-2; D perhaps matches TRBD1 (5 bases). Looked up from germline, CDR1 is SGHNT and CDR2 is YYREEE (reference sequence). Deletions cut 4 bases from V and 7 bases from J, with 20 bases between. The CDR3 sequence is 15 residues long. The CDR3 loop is CASSPEIAPRAGYTF. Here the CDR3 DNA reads TGTGCCAGCAGCCCGGAAATAGCCCCCAGGGCTGGCTACACCTTC.